Each of the 20 T cell receptor beta chains below was sequenced from the same sample in a study of blood T cell repertoires in COVID-19. Libraries were prepared by immunoSEQ multiplex PCR; TCRdb keeps only in-frame clonotypes and omits some of them. Found here are tens of thousands of clones, 79% of them singletons; the top ten hold approximately 25%. The sample consisted of peripheral blood. The receptors originated from a man aged 55 to 70 with active or convalescent COVID-19.

V and J are TRBV29-1 and TRBJ2-7; D possibly corresponds to TRBD1 (6 bases). Germline V gene lookup returns CDR1 SQVTM and CDR2 ANQGSEA. The CDR3 contains 13 residues. The germline V and J ends were trimmed by 5 bases and 0 bases, with 11 bases remaining between them. The CDR3 nucleotides read TGCAGCGTTTCAACAGGGAGCTCCTACGAGCAGTACTTC. It translates to CSVSTGSSYEQYF.

A few counts support this clone. The chain uses TRBV11-2 and TRBJ1-5; D not resolved. This CDR3 spans 15 amino acids. CDR1 and CDR2 from the germline V gene are SGHAT and FQNNGV. Trimming pared 3 bases from V and 0 bases from J, leaving 9 bases between. The CDR3 is CASSFNGDSNQPQHF. The CDR3 DNA reads TGTGCCAGCAGCTTTAACGGTGATAGCAATCAGCCCCAGCATTTT.

This clone was counted at least ten times. The chain uses TRBV28 and TRBJ2-7; 11 nucleotides line up with TRBD2. With 8 bases clipped from V and 2 bases from J, the junction kept 8 bases outside the gene matches. There are 15 residues in the CDR3. Germline lookup yields CDR1 MDHEN and CDR2 SYDVKM. The CDR3 is CASRFGTSGTYEQYF. CDR3 sequence (DNA): TGTGCCAGCCGCTTCGGGACTAGCGGCACCTACGAGCAGTACTTC.

This sequence joins TRBV6-5 and TRBJ1-2, with TRBD1 matching 7 bases. V shed 2 bases, J shed 0 bases, and the junction held 3 bases outside the gene matches. The germline gives CDR1 MNHEY, CDR2 SVGAGI. This CDR3 has 15 residues. This CDR3 reads CASSYGGTANYGYTF. The DNA of the CDR3 is TGTGCCAGCAGTTACGGAGGGACAGCTAACTATGGCTACACCTTC.

V and J are TRBV7-2 and TRBJ2-3; tentatively, D is TRBD1 (5 bases). V was cut by 5 bases and J by 0 bases, with 15 bases left in between. Germline lookup yields CDR1 SGHTA and CDR2 FQGNSA. CDR3 length: 16 amino acids. The CDR3 DNA is TGTGCCAGCAGCCTTCTCCAGACAGTTAGCACAGATACGCAGTATTTT. This gives the protein CASSLLQTVSTDTQYF.

The chain is built from TRBV10-3 and TRBJ2-5; 9 nucleotides match TRBD1. V trimming: 0 bases; J trimming: 1 base; junction bases outside the gene matches: 3. Germline V CDR1 and CDR2: ENHRY, SYGVKD. The CDR3 runs to 16 residues. This CDR3 is CAISESVGQGQETQYF. The DNA of the CDR3 is TGTGCCATCAGTGAGTCGGTGGGACAGGGCCAAGAGACCCAGTACTTC.

As to this clone: Other nucleotide sequences from this sample produce the same CDR3. This chain uses TRBV19 with TRBJ1-5; a weak D match, TRBD1 (5 bases). Germline V gene lookup returns CDR1 LNHDA and CDR2 SQIVND (reference sequence). The CDR3 is 14 residues long. The V end was cut by 3 bases, the J end by 6 bases, with 12 bases between. This chain's CDR3 is CASSMRGLGQPQHF. The CDR3 DNA reads TGTGCCAGTAGTATGAGGGGACTAGGTCAGCCCCAGCATTTT.

The rearrangement joins TRBV7-8 to TRBJ1-2, with 10 bases that match TRBD1. Germline CDR1 is SGHVS and CDR2 is FQNEAQ. The CDR3 extends over 16 amino acids. Trimming removed 5 bases from V and 7 bases from J; junction bases left unmatched: 13. This chain's CDR3 is CASSPVGTGAIGGYTF. In DNA form, the CDR3 reads TGTGCCAGCAGCCCAGTGGGGACAGGGGCGATAGGTGGCTACACCTTC.

This clone was detected once. The chain has TRBV7-8 and TRBJ2-3, with a possible D match to TRBD2 (6 bases). Trimming pared 2 bases from V and 3 bases from J, leaving 15 bases between. This CDR3 is 16 amino acids long. Germline V CDR1 and CDR2: SGHVS, FQNEAQ. Here the CDR3 DNA reads TGTGCCAGCAGCTTACCGGCGGGACTTCCGACAGATACGCAGTATTTT. It codes for CASSLPAGLPTDTQYF.

The chain employs TRBV11-1 and TRBJ1-2; a weak D match, TRBD1 (5 bases). The V end lost 4 bases, the J end lost 1 base, and 13 bases lay between the germline ends. The CDR3 extends over 15 amino acids. The germline gives CDR1 SGHAT, CDR2 FQDESV (reference sequence). CDR3 loop: CASSSGGRGNYGYTF. The CDR3 region has the DNA TGTGCCAGCAGCTCGGGGGGACGGGGTAACTATGGCTACACCTTC. The entire variable domain, with the rest obtained from reference TRBV11-1 and TRBJ1-2, is as follows: EAEVAQSPRYKITEKSQAVAFWCDPISGHATLYWYRQILGQGPELLVQFQDESVVDDSQLPKDRFSAERLKGVDSTLKIQPAELGDSAMYLCASSSGGRGNYGYTFGSGTRLTVV.

The genes are TRBV19 and TRBJ1-1, with TRBD1 identical over 12 bases. CDR3 length: 16 residues. The ends lost 5 bases at V and 6 bases at J; junction bases unmatched: 10. In germline, CDR1 is LNHDA, CDR2 SQIVND (reference sequence). The CDR3 coding sequence is TGTGCCAGTAGTCCGGGCGGGACAGGGGGCTTAGCTGAAGCTTTCTTT. Its translation: CASSPGGTGGLAEAFF.

The rearrangement uses TRBV12-3 or TRBV12-4 and TRBJ1-2; the D is unclear. The CDR3 consists of 12 residues. Trimming removed 5 bases from V and 1 base from J, with 5 bases in between. This chain's CDR3 is CASSPLNYGYTF. CDR3 DNA: TGTGCCAGCAGTCCCCTTAACTATGGCTACACCTTC.

The J gene is TRBJ1-2, the V gene TRBV27; D unclear. Germline loops: CDR1 MNHEY, CDR2 SMNVEV (reference sequence). This CDR3 comprises 14 residues. The V end was cut by 4 bases, the J end by 2 bases, with 11 bases between. As DNA, the CDR3 is TGTGCCAGCAGTTCCGGTCTAGTGAACTATGGCTACACCTTC. Its protein is CASSSGLVNYGYTF.

This chain joins TRBV7-8 and TRBJ1-2; no clear D. Looked up from germline, CDR1 is SGHVS and CDR2 is FQNEAQ. Trimming left V 5 bases short and J 2 bases short, with 12 bases between. The CDR3 sequence is 14 residues long. CDR3 bases: TGTGCCAGCAGCCCGACACGGTTGAACTATGGCTACACCTTC. Translating gives CASSPTRLNYGYTF.

CDR3 bases: TGTGCCAGCAGTGAATTTGACAGGGGAGAGACCCAGTACTTC. It yields the protein CASSEFDRGETQYF. The V and J genes are TRBV2 and TRBJ2-5; 8 bases match TRBD1. This CDR3 is 14 amino acids long. Trimming at V came to 2 bases and at J to 4 bases, leaving 3 bases not matched to a gene. CDR1 and CDR2 from the germline V gene are SNHLY and FYNNEI. The whole variable domain, filled in from reference TRBV2 and TRBJ2-5, reads EPEVTQTPSHQVTQMGQEVILRCVPISNHLYFYWYRQILGQKVEFLVSFYNNEISEKSEIFDDQFSVERPDGSNFTLKIRSTKLEDSAMYFCASSEFDRGETQYFGPGTRLLVL.

This clone was detected a few times. This sequence joins TRBV5-5 and TRBJ1-1; weak D call: TRBD1 (6 bases). Trimming took 3 bases from V and 0 from J, leaving 15 bases between them. This CDR3 has 16 amino acids. The germline V gene encodes CDR1 SGHKS and CDR2 YYEKEE (reference sequence). The chain's CDR3 is CASSWGRGFMNTEAFF. CDR3 sequence (DNA): TGTGCCAGCAGCTGGGGCAGGGGCTTCATGAACACTGAAGCTTTCTTT.

The chain links TRBV27 to TRBJ1-6, with D hard to call. Looked up from germline, CDR1 is MNHEY and CDR2 is SMNVEV (reference sequence). The CDR3 is 13 amino acids. Trimming shortened V by 10 bases and J by 6 bases, and 13 bases separated the two germline ends. The CDR3 spells CATRPGGNSPLHF. As DNA, the CDR3 is TGTGCCACCAGACCAGGTGGTAATTCACCCCTCCACTTT.

The gene calls are TRBV28 and TRBJ2-7, with 7 bases fitting TRBD1. V was clipped by 6 bases and J by 6 bases; unmatched bases: 5. CDR3 length: 12 residues. Germline V gives CDR1 MDHEN, CDR2 SYDVKM. For the CDR3, the DNA is TGTGCCAGCAGCCTCACAGGGGTCGAGCAGTACTTC. Residues: CASSLTGVEQYF.

This clone appeared once. The J gene is TRBJ2-5, the V gene TRBV5-5; 7 bases map to TRBD1. This CDR3 has 14 residues. Germline V gene data show CDR1 as SGHKS and CDR2 as YYEKEE (reference sequence). Losses at the gene ends were 3 bases for V and 2 bases for J; bases not matched to a gene: 4. The CDR3 region is CASSSPGQQETQYF. CDR3 nucleotide sequence: TGTGCCAGCAGCTCACCGGGACAGCAAGAGACCCAGTACTTC.

This clone was observed a single time. This sequence joins TRBV19 and TRBJ1-5; D remains unclear. The CDR3 totals 12 residues. V was pared by 7 bases and J by 12 bases, with 16 bases between. The germline CDR1 and CDR2 sequences are LNHDA and SQIVND (reference sequence). The CDR3 DNA reads as TGTGCCAGTACCTTTCCAACAGCCCTCCAGCATTTT. This codes for CASTFPTALQHF.